Listed below are T cell receptor beta chains from one sample, sequenced in a study of control samples from healthy donors and cancer patients. Using immunoSEQ multiplex PCR, the repertoire was profiled, and TCRdb retains in-frame clones only, with some absent. The repertoire holds about 150,000 clones, with roughly 92% as singletons. The sample consisted of blood. Source of these receptors: a middle-aged man in good health. Each CDR3 is given with its conserved first and last residue. A D gene is named only where the DNA matches it firmly. Clone sizes are given selectively: once, few, many, or a class where the clone is expanded.

D gene,V gene,J gene,clone size,CDR3 DNA,CDR3 protein
-,TRBV7-9,TRBJ1-3,-,TGTGCCAGCAGCTTAGAGTTTTACGTCTCTGGAAACACCATATATTTT,CASSLEFYVSGNTIYF
TRBD1,TRBV7-9,TRBJ1-1,once,TGTGCCAGCAGCGGGGACAGGGTGGGCGCTGAAGCTTTCTTT,CASSGDRVGAEAFF
TRBD1,TRBV9,TRBJ2-7,-,TGTGCCAGCAGCGTAGGGGGAGACAGGGCCTACGAGCAGTACTTC,CASSVGGDRAYEQYF
TRBD1,TRBV5-1,TRBJ1-2,-,TGCGCCAGCAGCTTGGAAGACAGGGGGGAATATGGCTACACCTTC,CASSLEDRGEYGYTF
TRBD1,TRBV28,TRBJ1-2,once,TGTGCCAGCAGTTGGACAGGGGGCTATGGCTACACCTTC,CASSWTGGYGYTF
-,TRBV24-1,TRBJ2-1,few,TGTGCCACCAGTGATTTTAGGAGGGGGGGGGAGAATGAGCAGTTCTTC,CATSDFRRGGENEQFF
-,TRBV28,TRBJ2-1,-,TGTGCCAGCAGTTTAGGCAGGGCCCTCTCCTACAATGAGCAGTTCTTC,CASSLGRALSYNEQFF
TRBD1,TRBV13,TRBJ1-4,-,TGTGCCAGCAGCTTGGGACAGGTTAATGAAAAACTGTTTTTT,CASSLGQVNEKLFF
TRBD2,TRBV19,TRBJ2-7,-,TGTGCCAGTAGTCCCTGGGCTAGCGGGACCTCCTACGAGCAGTACTTC,CASSPWASGTSYEQYF
-,TRBV7-2,TRBJ2-7,-,TGTGCCAGCAGCCTGGACTTCTCCTACGAGCAGTACTTC,CASSLDFSYEQYF
-,TRBV3-1/TRBV3-2,TRBJ1-1,-,TGTGCCAGCAGCTCTCGATCACAGGGTGAAGTTTCTGAAGCTTTCTTT,CASSSRSQGEVSEAFF
TRBD1,TRBV7-2,TRBJ2-7,-,TGTGCCAGCAGCGCCGTACCGGGACAGGGGCTCCACGAGCAGTACTTC,CASSAVPGQGLHEQYF
TRBD1,TRBV19,TRBJ2-4,-,TGTGCCAGTAGTATAGAGGGTGGACAGGGCAAGATAGCCAAAAACATTCAGTACTTC,CASSIEGGQGKIAKNIQYF
-,TRBV5-4,TRBJ2-2,-,TGTGCCAGCAGCTTGGAAAGTGTGGACACCGGGGAGCTGTTTTTT,CASSLESVDTGELFF
-,TRBV29-1,TRBJ2-6,-,TGCAGCGTTGAGGCGCAGGGGAATCCTGGGGCCAACGTCCTGACTTTC,CSVEAQGNPGANVLTF
TRBD1,TRBV6-5,TRBJ1-2,-,TGTGCCAGCAGTCCCCGACAGGGGATGAGCTATGGCTACACCTTC,CASSPRQGMSYGYTF
-,TRBV5-1,TRBJ1-3,-,TGCGCCTCAATGCGGGACAATTCGAACACCATATATTTT,CASMRDNSNTIYF
TRBD1,TRBV5-6,TRBJ1-1,-,TGTGCCAGCAGCTTACAGGGGGCGCTTGAAGCTTTCTTT,CASSLQGALEAFF
TRBD1,TRBV19,TRBJ2-3,-,TGTGCCAGTAGTACAGGGGGCGCGACAGATACGCAGTATTTT,CASSTGGATDTQYF
-,TRBV4-1,TRBJ1-5,-,TGCGCCAGCAGCCAAGAGTCAGGTCAGCCCCAGCATTTT,CASSQESGQPQHF
-,TRBV12-3/TRBV12-4,TRBJ2-7,-,TGTGCCAGCAGTTTAGGGACGGGCTACGAGCAGTACTTC,CASSLGTGYEQYF
-,TRBV9,TRBJ2-3,-,TGTGCCAGCAGCGTACAGGGAAGAAGAGATACGCAGTATTTT,CASSVQGRRDTQYF
-,TRBV7-9,TRBJ2-2,-,TGTGCCAGCAGCTTACGGCTGGCGGGAACGGGGGAGCTGTTTTTT,CASSLRLAGTGELFF
TRBD1,TRBV3-1/TRBV3-2,TRBJ1-2,-,TGTGCCAGCAGCCACGATGACAGGGAAGATGGCTACACCTTC,CASSHDDREDGYTF
-,TRBV11-2,TRBJ2-6,-,TGTGCCAGCAGCTTAGTGTTCTCTGGGGCCAACGTCCTGACTTTC,CASSLVFSGANVLTF
TRBD1,TRBV7-9,TRBJ1-5,few,TGTGCCAGCAGCCCGGGAGGGGGCAGGAGGCCCCAGCATTTT,CASSPGGGRRPQHF
-,TRBV7-2,TRBJ2-7,-,TGTGCCAGCAGCCCCCGGGATAGCGGATCCTACGAGCAGTACTTC,CASSPRDSGSYEQYF
TRBD2,TRBV11-2,TRBJ2-1,-,TGTGCCAGCAGCTTTGGGACTAGCAGGTACAATGAGCAGTTCTTC,CASSFGTSRYNEQFF
TRBD2,TRBV24-1,TRBJ2-1,-,TGTGCCACCAGTGATCAGCGTATCGGACTAGCGGGAAAAGAGCAGTTCTTC,CATSDQRIGLAGKEQFF
-,TRBV19,TRBJ1-2,-,TGTGCCAGTAGTACCGGAGGGGGTAACTATGGCTACACCTTC,CASSTGGGNYGYTF
TRBD1,TRBV28,TRBJ2-4,few,TGTGCCAGCAGTTCCTCGACAGGGGGAAAGTCAAACATTCAGTACTTC,CASSSSTGGKSNIQYF
-,TRBV11-2,TRBJ1-4,-,TGTGCCAGCAGCTTAGGCGGGACTGCAACTAATGAAAAACTGTTTTTT,CASSLGGTATNEKLFF
-,TRBV6-2/TRBV6-3,TRBJ2-2,-,TGTGCCAGCAGTTACGACCCTCGGCAGGGGAACACCGGGGAGCTGTTTTTT,CASSYDPRQGNTGELFF
TRBD2,TRBV6-5,TRBJ2-1,-,TGTGCCAGCAGTTACCCACTAGCGGGAGTTTACAATGAGCAGTTCTTC,CASSYPLAGVYNEQFF
-,TRBV30,TRBJ1-1,-,TGTGCCTGGATTTGGCACACTGAAGCTTTCTTT,CAWIWHTEAFF
-,TRBV4-1,TRBJ2-5,-,TGCGCCAGCAGCAAACCGGGATCCCAAGAGACCCAGTACTTC,CASSKPGSQETQYF
-,TRBV10-1,TRBJ1-6,-,TGCGCCAGCAGTGAAAATTCATGGTCACCCCTCCACTTT,CASSENSWSPLHF
-,TRBV5-1,TRBJ1-5,-,TGCGCCAGCAGTCATGGGGGGGCAAGGAACAATCAGCCCCAGCATTTT,CASSHGGARNNQPQHF
TRBD1,TRBV28,TRBJ2-1,once,TGTGCCAGCAGACGAGGGTGGGGGCAGGGGGCAGTAGGAGAGCAGTTCTTC,CASRRGWGQGAVGEQFF
-,TRBV2,TRBJ2-1,-,TGTGCCAGCGCTACCCTCTCCTACAATGAGCAGTTCTTC,CASATLSYNEQFF
TRBD1,TRBV19,TRBJ1-3,-,TGTGCCACAAGACAGGGGGCTGGAAACACCATATATTTT,CATRQGAGNTIYF
-,TRBV12-2,TRBJ2-6,-,TGTGCAAGTCGCTTAGTAGGACAGAGCTCTGGGGCCAACGTCCTGACTTTC,CASRLVGQSSGANVLTF
TRBD1,TRBV24-1,TRBJ1-2,-,TGTGCCACCAGTGATCATCTTCAACGGGACAGGGGGCGGATTCAAAGTTATGGCTACACCTTC,CATSDHLQRDRGRIQSYGYTF